The 9 T cell receptor beta chains below all came from one sample that was sequenced in a study of CD8 T cells in Susac syndrome. Reverse transcription of roughly 0.5 to 1 ug RNA used random hexamers. From the immunoSEQ multiplex PCR reads, TCRdb called clonotypes with MiXCR, one entry per CDR3 protein. Of some 240,000 distinct CDR3 sequences listed, approximately 95% were seen once; the top ten hold around 0.1%. Sequencing was carried out using CD4+ T cells from PBMCs. Receptors were obtained from a human donor with Susac syndrome.

This rearrangement joins TRBV20-1 to TRBJ1-1; D gene unclear. The V end was cut by 3 bases, the J end by 8 bases, with 13 bases between. This CDR3 spans 12 amino acids. The germline gives CDR1 DFQATT, CDR2 SNEGSKA (reference sequence). In DNA, the CDR3 is TGCAGTGCTAGGGCGGCGAAGTTGGAAGCTTTCTTT. It is translated as CSARAAKLEAFF.

On this clonotype itself: A junction end diverges from the germline sequence, so it may reflect a read error. The genes are TRBV6-7 and TRBJ2-1; D unclear. TRBV6-7 is flagged as an ORF with uncertain function. This CDR3 contains 9 residues. The CDR3 bases are TGTGCCAGCAGTTACTCCTCTGTCTTC. It specifies CASSYSSVF.

The rearrangement links TRBV18 to TRBJ2-5, with no clear D. Germline CDR1 KGHSH, CDR2 LQKENI. With 1 base removed from V and 2 bases from J, the gap between germline ends came to 8 bases. This CDR3 is 14 amino acids long. CDR3 residues: CASSPQVEQETQYF. The CDR3 nucleotides are TGTGCCAGCTCACCACAGGTAGAGCAAGAGACCCAGTACTTC.

The CDR3 protein is CSAIGQKYNEQFF. The CDR3 DNA reads TGCAGTGCTATCGGGCAGAAGTACAATGAGCAGTTCTTC. The rearrangement joins TRBV20-1 to TRBJ2-1; no clear D gene. The V end was cut by 4 bases, the J end by 4 bases, with 11 bases between. From germline, CDR1 is DFQATT and CDR2 SNEGSKA (reference sequence). CDR3 length: 13 amino acids.

The chain couples TRBV14 to TRBJ2-1, with 7 bases that match TRBD1. The V gene end was trimmed by 3 bases and the J gene end by 6 bases; junction bases not matched to a gene: 8. CDR3 length equals 15 residues. Germline loops: CDR1 SGHDN, CDR2 FVKESK. DNA of the CDR3: TGTGCCAGCAGCCACAGATTATACAGGGGCAATGAGCAGTTCTTC. Protein product: CASSHRLYRGNEQFF.

The chain carries TRBV30 and TRBJ1-1, with TRBD1 matching over 9 bases. The V segment lost 3 bases and the J segment 10 bases; nucleotides outside the gene matches: 6. Germline CDR1 GTSNPN, CDR2 SVGIG (reference sequence). The CDR3 length is 12 residues. CDR3 coding DNA: TGTGCCTGGAGCCTACAGGGGGCTGGAGCTTTCTTT. Amino acid sequence: CAWSLQGAGAFF.

The chain is built from TRBV6-5 and TRBJ2-1, with a possible D match to TRBD1 (6 bases). V gave up 0 bases and J gave up 9 bases, with 9 bases separating them. This CDR3 spans 13 amino acids. Germline values: CDR1 MNHEY, CDR2 SVGAGI. CDR3 residues: CASSYSRGGEQFF. CDR3 bases: TGTGCCAGCAGTTACTCACGAGGGGGTGAGCAGTTCTTC.

V is TRBV3-1 and J is TRBJ2-7, with D perhaps TRBD2 (6 bases). Germline lookup yields CDR1 LGHDT and CDR2 YNNKEL (reference sequence). The CDR3 has 14 residues. V was cut by 4 bases and J by 6 bases, with 16 bases left in between. CDR3 DNA: TGTGCCAGCAGCCCCCCCGGGAGTCTTCGCGAGCAGTACTTC. Translation: CASSPPGSLREQYF.

V is TRBV5-4 and J is TRBJ2-5; no clear D gene. Per the germline V gene, CDR1 is SGHNT and CDR2 is YYREEE (reference sequence). V lost 0 bases and J lost 1, with 7 bases in between. The CDR3 extends over 14 amino acids. The DNA of the CDR3 is TGTGCCAGCAGCTTGGTGGGGATCCAAGAGACCCAGTACTTC. Residues: CASSLVGIQETQYF.